Each of the 2 T cell receptor beta chains below was sequenced from the same sample in a study of cytomegalovirus exposure and HLA in healthy donors. It was with 60 Vbeta and 13 Jbeta primers that the PCR ran. Using immunoSEQ multiplex PCR, the repertoire was profiled, and TCRdb retains in-frame clones only, with some absent. The sample records tens of thousands of clones, 40% to 60% being singletons. The sequenced sample consisted of PBMCs. The source is a human donor in good health.

This chain links TRBV6-5 with TRBJ1-6; 9 bases are a match to TRBD1. V lost 6 bases and J lost 7; bases outside the gene matches: 7. This CDR3 has 15 residues. Germline V gene data show CDR1 as MNHEY and CDR2 as SVGAGI. CDR3 sequence: CASRGGQGWNSPLHF. CDR3 nucleotide sequence: TGTGCCAGCAGGGGTGGACAGGGGTGGAATTCACCCCTCCACTTT.

This sequence joins TRBV29-1 and TRBJ2-7, with 10 positions matching TRBD1. V shed 4 bases and J 7 bases; nucleotides not matched to a gene: 13. This CDR3 is built from 15 residues. Germline V gene sequence: CDR1 SQVTM, CDR2 ANQGSEA. The CDR3 DNA follows: TGCAGCGTTGCCCCGGGCGGGACAGGGGCTGGAGAGCAGTACTTC. Translation: CSVAPGGTGAGEQYF.